Following are 2 T cell receptor beta chains from one sample sequenced in a study of blood T cell repertoires in COVID-19. Profiling relied on immunoSEQ multiplex PCR, and the TCRdb table lists in-frame clones only, not all of them. The sample includes some 170,000 clones, approximately 90% of them seen just once. The sample comprised peripheral blood. The source of these receptors is a woman aged 60-75 years who had recovered from COVID-19.

The gene calls are TRBV29-1 and TRBJ1-2; no definite D call. The CDR3 runs 13 residues. V gave up 6 bases and J gave up 4 bases, with 15 bases separating them. Germline lookup yields CDR1 SQVTM and CDR2 ANQGSEA. Here the CDR3 reads CSVSLMEIYGYTF. DNA of the CDR3: TGCAGCGTCTCGCTAATGGAGATCTATGGCTACACCTTC.

This clone appeared a single time. This chain links TRBV5-4 with TRBJ1-2; no definite D call. V lost 0 bases to trimming and J lost 8 bases, with 11 bases between them. The germline V gene has CDR1 SGHNT and CDR2 YYREEE (reference sequence). There are 13 residues in the CDR3. The CDR3 DNA reads TGTGCCAGCAGCTTGGTGGGTTCCGGGGGCTACACCTTC. This gives the protein CASSLVGSGGYTF.